These T cell receptor beta chains were read from a single sample in a study of metastatic and nonmetastatic thyroid tumors. TCRdb re-analyzed the PCR reads through MiXCR. The table includes about 33,000 clones, about 15% detected once. Specimen: blood. All receptors derive from a female donor with papillary thyroid cancer or a benign thyroid nodule (not recorded which). Some clones in this sample may be carry-over from other donors' samples. Both conserved end residues are part of each CDR3. The D gene is left open where the match is weak. Clone size, where shown, is once, few, many, or a class for clones that have expanded.

- TRBJ2-7 many TRBV20-1 CSARDDRWGRGGYNEQYF TGCAGTGCTAGAGATGATCGCTGGGGGCGCGGGGGTTACAACGAGCAGTACTTC
TRBD2 TRBJ2-3 - TRBV6-1 CASIPLADGWDTLYF TGTGCCAGCATCCCACTAGCGGACGGGTGGGATACGCTGTATTTT
- TRBJ2-7 many TRBV9 CASSVEGGASYEQYF TGTGCCAGCAGCGTAGAAGGGGGAGCAAGCTACGAGCAGTACTTC
- TRBJ2-2 many TRBV3-1 CASSQQGHNTGELFF TGTGCCAGCAGCCAACAAGGACATAACACCGGGGAGCTGTTTTTT
- TRBJ2-5 many TRBV12-3/TRBV12-4 CASSWGVGQETQYF TGTGCCAGCAGTTGGGGGGTGGGGCAAGAGACCCAGTACTTC
- TRBJ2-5 many TRBV4-2 CASSQDLKGSETQYF TGTGCCAGCAGCCAAGATTTGAAGGGTTCGGAGACCCAGTACTTC
TRBD2 TRBJ2-1 many TRBV7-9 CASRSGGYNEQFF TGTGCCAGCCGTAGCGGGGGCTACAATGAGCAGTTCTTC
- TRBJ1-5 many TRBV6-4 CASSETGSNQPQHF TGTGCCAGCAGTGAGACAGGCAGCAATCAGCCCCAGCATTTT
- TRBJ1-4 many TRBV5-1 CASSASGTNEKLFF TGCGCCAGCAGCGCGAGCGGAACTAATGAAAAACTGTTTTTT
- TRBJ1-2 many TRBV27 CASSFAGLGGYTF TGTGCCAGCAGTTTTGCAGGCCTGGGGGGCTACACCTTC
TRBD1 TRBJ2-5 many TRBV9 CASSVAGGPQETQYF TGTGCCAGCAGCGTAGCAGGGGGCCCCCAAGAGACCCAGTACTTC
- TRBJ2-3 - TRBV12-3/TRBV12-4 CTSSAVTRSSNTQYF TGTACCAGCAGTGCCGTGACTAGGAGTTCAAATACGCAGTATTTT
- TRBJ2-7 many TRBV3-1 CASSQVRGGDEQYF TGTGCCAGCAGCCAAGTTCGGGGCGGGGACGAGCAGTACTTC
- TRBJ2-1 many TRBV10-3 CAISPDTSSYNEQFF TGTGCCATCAGCCCCGACACAAGCTCCTACAATGAGCAGTTCTTC
- TRBJ2-7 many TRBV5-4 CASSREGLGEQYF TGTGCCAGCAGCCGCGAGGGCCTGGGGGAGCAGTACTTC
- TRBJ1-2 - TRBV28 CATTSNNYGYTF TGTGCCACCACGTCAAATAACTATGGCTACACCTTC
TRBD1 TRBJ1-6 many TRBV12-3/TRBV12-4 CASRQGQGLDINSPLHF TGTGCCAGCAGGCAAGGACAGGGACTCGATATCAATTCACCCCTCCACTTT
TRBD2 TRBJ2-5 many TRBV5-1 CANYSRSREFKTQYF TGCGCCAACTACTCAAGATCGCGGGAGTTCAAGACCCAGTACTTC
- TRBJ2-6 many TRBV28 CASSSGTSGANVLTF TGTGCCAGCAGCTCAGGGACCTCTGGGGCCAACGTCCTGACTTTC
TRBD1 TRBJ1-6 many TRBV9 CASSVGTEDSPLHF TGTGCCAGCAGCGTGGGGACAGAGGACTCACCCCTCCACTTT
TRBD2 TRBJ2-3 many TRBV28 CASSLGRAMTDTQYF TGTGCCAGCAGTTTAGGGAGGGCCATGACAGATACGCAGTATTTT
- TRBJ2-7 - TRBV27 CASRQQGAKNEQYF TGTGCCAGCAGACAACAGGGAGCCAAAAACGAGCAGTACTTC
TRBD2 TRBJ2-3 many TRBV6-1 CASSDRSRTSSSDTQYF TGTGCCAGCAGTGATAGGTCCAGGACTAGTTCATCAGATACGCAGTATTTT
TRBD1 TRBJ1-2 - TRBV12-3/TRBV12-4 CASSESGGLGYTF TGTGCCAGCAGTGAATCAGGGGGCCTCGGCTACACCTTC
TRBD1 TRBJ2-2 few TRBV27 CASGRTGSVAGELFF TGTGCCAGCGGTCGGACAGGGAGTGTGGCCGGGGAGCTGTTTTTT
TRBD1 TRBJ2-5 many TRBV20-1 CSDQTAGGETQYF TGCAGTGATCAAACGGCAGGGGGAGAGACCCAGTACTTC